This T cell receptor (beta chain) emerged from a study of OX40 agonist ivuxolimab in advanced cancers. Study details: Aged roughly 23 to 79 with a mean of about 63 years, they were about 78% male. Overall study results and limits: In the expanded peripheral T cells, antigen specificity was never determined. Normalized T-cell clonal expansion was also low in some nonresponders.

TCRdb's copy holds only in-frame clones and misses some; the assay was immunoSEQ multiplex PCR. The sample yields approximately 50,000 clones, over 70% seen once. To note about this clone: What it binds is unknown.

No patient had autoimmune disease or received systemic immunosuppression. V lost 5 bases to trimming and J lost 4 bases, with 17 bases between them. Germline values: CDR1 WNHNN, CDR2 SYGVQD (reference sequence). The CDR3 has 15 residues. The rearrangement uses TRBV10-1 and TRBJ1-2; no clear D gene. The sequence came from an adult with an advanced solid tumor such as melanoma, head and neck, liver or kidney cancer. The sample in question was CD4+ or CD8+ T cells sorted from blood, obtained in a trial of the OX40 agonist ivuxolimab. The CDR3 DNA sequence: TGCGCCAGCAGTATAGACTCACGAAAGACCTATGGCTACACCTTC. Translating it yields CASSIDSRKTYGYTF.